The 18 T cell receptor beta chains reported below all come from one sample, sequenced in a study of regulatory T cells in long-lasting Graves disease. Documented time point: persistent/refractory GD, antithyroid drugs over 5 years with positive TRAb. With RNA extracted from PBMCs as input, the TCR library was made. iRepertoire HTBI primers and Arm-PCR of CDR3 regions built TCR beta libraries. TCRdb fed the multiplex PCR reads into MiXCR, producing one record per CDR3 protein. Of around 450,000 distinct CDR3 sequences listed, 20% to 25% are singletons. Sequencing used peripheral blood mononuclear cells (PBMCs), obtained when the disease was refractory, from a patient treated with antithyroid drugs. These receptor sequences come from a female donor with Graves disease.

This clonotype turned up a few times. The chain links TRBV20-1 to TRBJ2-7, with D unresolved. Germline-derived CDR1 and CDR2 are DFQATT and SNEGSKA (reference sequence). Trimming removed 2 bases at V and 0 bases at J, with 8 bases between. CDR3 length: 13 amino acids. The CDR3 reads CSARRSYSYEQYF. The CDR3 DNA sequence: TGCAGTGCTAGACGGTCTTACTCCTACGAGCAGTACTTC.

This clonotype occurred many times. The gene calls are TRBV28 and TRBJ1-5; D gene uncertain. The CDR3 has 15 residues. Trimming took off 8 bases at V and 0 bases at J, with 14 bases between the two ends. Per the germline V gene, CDR1 is MDHEN and CDR2 is SYDVKM. CDR3 in DNA: TGTGCCAGCCTCCCGTTTGGCGATAGCAATCAGCCCCAGCATTTT. Translated, it gives CASLPFGDSNQPQHF.

The V gene is TRBV5-6, the J gene TRBJ2-5; TRBD2 agrees at 9 bases. V shed 0 bases and J 2 bases; nucleotides not matched to a gene: 2. The CDR3 is made up of 15 amino acids. Looked up from germline, CDR1 is SGHDT and CDR2 is YYEEEE. The CDR3 region is CASSLASGIQETQYF. As DNA, the CDR3 is TGTGCCAGCAGCTTGGCTAGCGGGATACAAGAGACCCAGTACTTC.

This clonotype was found a few times. The J gene is TRBJ2-5, the V gene TRBV5-1; D uncertain. The CDR3 runs 13 residues. V was trimmed by 5 bases and J by 1 base, leaving 9 bases between them. CDR1 is SGHRS, CDR2 YFSETQ, per germline. The CDR3 sequence is CASSLRFQETQYF. The CDR3 DNA is TGCGCCAGCAGTCTCAGGTTCCAAGAGACCCAGTACTTC.

This clonotype has a handful of counts. A read error may produce the germline difference seen at one junction end. The CDR3 protein is CASMAGGYSDQPQHF. CDR3 bases: TGTGCCAGCATGGCAGGGGGCTATAGCGATCAGCCCCAGCATTTT. The chain is built from TRBV6-1 and TRBJ1-5, with TRBD1 matching 8 bases. The CDR3 has 15 amino acids. Germline values: CDR1 MNHNS, CDR2 SASEGT.

The rearrangement joins TRBV19 to TRBJ2-5, with D unresolved. V dropped 4 bases and J dropped 0 bases, with 9 bases sitting between them. Germline V gives CDR1 LNHDA, CDR2 SQIVND (reference sequence). This CDR3 comprises 14 residues. The CDR3 loop reads CASSNEIYQETQYF. In DNA, the CDR3 is TGTGCCAGTAGTAATGAGATTTACCAAGAGACCCAGTACTTC.

The chain recombines TRBV12-5 with TRBJ2-7, with D unresolved. The CDR3 consists of 12 residues. Deletions cut 3 bases from V and 6 bases from J, with 9 bases between. Per germline, CDR1 LGHNT and CDR2 FRNRAP. The CDR3 loop reads CASGFSPGEQYF. CDR3 sequence (DNA): TGTGCTAGTGGTTTTTCTCCTGGCGAGCAGTACTTC.

This clonotype was observed many times. The rearrangement uses TRBV28 and TRBJ2-2, with D hard to call. Germline assignment: CDR1 MDHEN and CDR2 SYDVKM. The ends were cut back, 5 bases at V and 0 bases at J, with 1 base in the middle. The CDR3 is 12 amino acids. CDR3 protein: CASSANTGELFF. CDR3 coding DNA: TGTGCCAGCAGTGCGAACACCGGGGAGCTGTTTTTT.

Only a few counts were recorded for this clonotype. This chain uses TRBV4-2 with TRBJ1-1; D is ambiguous. Between the trimmed V and J ends, which lost 3 bases and 1 base, there was a span of 12 bases. In germline, CDR1 is LGHNA, CDR2 YNFKEQ. CDR3 size: 15 residues. The CDR3 region is CASSHIKGTNTEAFF. The CDR3, as DNA: TGTGCCAGCAGCCATATAAAAGGCACGAACACTGAAGCTTTCTTT.

This clonotype was seen at least ten times. The gene calls are TRBV20-1 and TRBJ2-5, with 10 bases matching TRBD2. CDR3 length: 15 amino acids. Trimming cost V 0 bases and J 2 bases; bases outside gene matches: 3. Per the germline V gene, CDR1 is DFQATT and CDR2 is SNEGSKA (reference sequence). In nucleotides, the CDR3 is TGCAGTGCTAGAGACATAGCGGGAGGACAAGAGACCCAGTACTTC. Its protein product is CSARDIAGGQETQYF.

The chain is built from TRBV7-2 and TRBJ2-3; D could derive from TRBD1 or TRBD2 (5 bases each). The CDR3 spans 15 residues. Germline V gene sequence: CDR1 SGHTA, CDR2 FQGNSA. V shed 1 base and J shed 2 bases, with 10 bases lying between them. This CDR3 is CASSLGDLNTDTQYF. CDR3 sequence (DNA): TGTGCCAGCAGCTTAGGGGACCTTAACACAGATACGCAGTATTTT.

The chain combines TRBV2 with TRBJ2-3; no clear D gene. CDR1 is SNHLY and CDR2 is FYNNEI in the germline V gene. The V end lost 5 bases, the J end lost 2 bases, and 8 bases lay between the germline ends. The CDR3 spans 13 residues. CDR3 loop: CASSLPNTDTQYF. The CDR3 coding sequence is TGTGCCAGCAGTCTCCCTAACACAGATACGCAGTATTTT.

The V gene is TRBV6-2 or TRBV6-3, the J gene TRBJ2-5; 7 nucleotides align to TRBD2. CDR3 size: 16 residues. Unmatched junction bases numbered 11, after V lost 2 bases and J lost 5 bases. The V gene's germline CDR1 is MNHEY and CDR2 SVGEGT. Here the CDR3 reads CASSYPEGRAEETQYF. The CDR3 DNA reads as TGTGCCAGCAGTTACCCGGAGGGGAGGGCCGAGGAGACCCAGTACTTC.

In nucleotides, the CDR3 is TGCGCCAGCAGCCAATCCGGACGGCACCCCCCCCAGGGAGAGACCCAGTACTTC. It specifies CASSQSGRHPPQGETQYF. The rearrangement uses TRBV5-1 and TRBJ2-5; D perhaps matches TRBD1 (5 bases). V was pared by 4 bases and J by 4 bases, with 26 bases between. Looked up from germline, CDR1 is SGHRS and CDR2 is YFSETQ. This CDR3 has 18 amino acids. Using reference TRBV5-1 and TRBJ2-5 for the parts outside the CDR3, the full variable domain is KAGVTQTPRYLIKTRGQQVTLSCSPISGHRSVSWYQQTPGQGLQFLFEYFSETQRNKGNFPGRFSGRQFSNSRSEMNVSTLELGDSALYLCASSQSGRHPPQGETQYFGPGTRLLVL.

The sample holds many counts of this clonotype. The V call is TRBV12-3 or TRBV12-4, the J call TRBJ2-7; the match to TRBD1 covers 9 bases. V shed 5 bases and J 5 bases; nucleotides not matched to a gene: 7. The CDR3 is made up of 14 amino acids. The CDR3 bases are TGTGCCAGCAGTCCGGGCGGGACAGGGAACGAGCAGTACTTC. The encoded protein is CASSPGGTGNEQYF.

For this clonotype: The CDR3 does not end in the conserved phenylalanine or tryptophan, so this is likely a read error. The V call is TRBV6-1, the J call TRBJ1-2; the match to TRBD1 covers 9 bases. The V and J ends lost 8 bases and 6 bases, in that order; junction bases with no gene match: 19. This CDR3 contains 17 residues. Germline lookup yields CDR1 MNHNS and CDR2 SASEGT. The CDR3: CASRGSARTGELDGYTL. The CDR3 bases are TGTGCCAGCCGAGGGTCCGCGAGGACAGGGGAGCTGGATGGCTACACCCTC.

This clonotype was found a few times. This chain joins TRBV13 and TRBJ1-6, with 10 nucleotides matching TRBD1. This CDR3 comprises 19 residues. The germline CDR1 and CDR2 sequences are PRHDT and FYEKMQ (reference sequence). V dropped 2 bases and J dropped 8; count of bases not matched to a gene: 15. The CDR3 DNA follows: TGTGCCAGCAGCTTAAGTGGGGGACCGGGACAGGGGATCTATTCACCCCTCCACTTT. Its translation is CASSLSGGPGQGIYSPLHF.

The chain couples TRBV6-1 to TRBJ2-1, with 9 bases that match TRBD1. Trimming took 6 bases from V and 8 from J; bases not matched to a gene: 14. The length of the CDR3 is 16 residues. CDR1 and CDR2 (germline): MNHNS, SASEGT. CDR3 residues: CASRPLGQGVWYEQFF. Written as DNA, the CDR3 is TGTGCCAGCAGACCACTGGGACAGGGAGTTTGGTATGAGCAGTTCTTC.